This is a list of T cell receptor beta chains from one sample in a study of CD8 T cells in Susac syndrome. TCRdb called the immunoSEQ multiplex PCR reads again in MiXCR, with one record for every CDR3 protein. The table has some 110,000 distinct CDR3 sequences, roughly 94% seen once; the top ten hold about 0.28%. Sample: CD8+ T cells from PBMCs. These receptors were obtained from a human donor with Susac syndrome. Both conserved end residues are part of each CDR3. D genes are given only for firm matches. Where a row states a size, it is once, few, many or the class of an expanded clone; other rows omit it.

TGTGCCAGCAGCGGGGGGGATTACAATGAGCAGTTCTTC	CASSGGDYNEQFF	.	TRBV9	TRBJ2-1	.
TGTGCCACCAGCAGAGATAATTCAGGGTCTAGCACAGATACGCAGTATTTT	CATSRDNSGSSTDTQYF	.	TRBV15	TRBJ2-3	.
TGTGCCAGCAGCTTTCCGGGACAGGGTGTAACTAATGAAAAACTGTTTTTT	CASSFPGQGVTNEKLFF	TRBD1	TRBV7-2	TRBJ1-4	.
TGTGCCAGCAGCTCTAGGGGGGGCAGCTATGGCTACACCTTC	CASSSRGGSYGYTF	.	TRBV11-3	TRBJ1-2	.
TGTGCCAGCAGCCAAGATAGGACAGCCTCCTGGGGCTACACCTTC	CASSQDRTASWGYTF	.	TRBV3-1	TRBJ1-2	.
TGCAGCGTTAGTCTAGCGGGGGATGAGCAGTTCTTC	CSVSLAGDEQFF	TRBD2	TRBV29-1	TRBJ2-1	.
TGTGCCAGCAGCGGACTAGCGGGGGGGCGTACAGATACGCAGTATTTT	CASSGLAGGRTDTQYF	TRBD2	TRBV13	TRBJ2-3	.
TGTGCCAGCAGCGCTACGGACAGGGGGCAGGACTATGGCTACACCTTC	CASSATDRGQDYGYTF	TRBD1	TRBV9	TRBJ1-2	.
TGCGCCAGCAGCCAAGGCCTGGGACAGCGAAACTATGGCTACACCTTC	CASSQGLGQRNYGYTF	TRBD1	TRBV4-1	TRBJ1-2	.
TGTGCCAGCGAGGGACTGACTGAAAAACTGTTTTTT	CASEGLTEKLFF	.	TRBV19	TRBJ1-4	.
TGCAGTGCAGTGGTTAGCGGGGCGGAGGCAGATACGCAGTATTTT	CSAVVSGAEADTQYF	TRBD2	TRBV20-1	TRBJ2-3	.
TGTGCCAGCAGCGTAGTCAGGTCTTCCTGGGGTGAGCAGTTCTTC	CASSVVRSSWGEQFF	.	TRBV9	TRBJ2-1	.
TGTGCCAGCAGCACTTCAGAGTCCCTAACCTACGAGCAGTACTTC	CASSTSESLTYEQYF	.	TRBV7-9	TRBJ2-7	once
TGTGCCACCAGTGATGGGGGCAATCAGCCCCAGCATTTT	CATSDGGNQPQHF	.	TRBV24-1	TRBJ1-5	.
TGCAGCGTTGTCCGGAATTCTAACTATGGCTACACCTTC	CSVVRNSNYGYTF	.	TRBV29-1	TRBJ1-2	.
TGCAGTGCTGTCACCCCCGAAAAGAGCTCCTACGAGCAGTACTTC	CSAVTPEKSSYEQYF	.	TRBV20-1	TRBJ2-7	.
TGCAGTGCTACGACTAGCGGGGGGGCAGGAATCAGGAATGAGCAGTTCTTC	CSATTSGGAGIRNEQFF	TRBD2	TRBV20-1	TRBJ2-1	.
TGTGCCACCAGCAGAGCCCCCGGCGGGGGACCTAACTATGGCTACACCTTC	CATSRAPGGGPNYGYTF	.	TRBV15	TRBJ1-2	.
TGCAGCGTGCCATTGGCCCACGGGTACACCTTC	CSVPLAHGYTF	.	TRBV29-1	TRBJ1-2	.
TGTGCCAGCAGTTGGGGACAGAAAGTCGAGCAGTACTTC	CASSWGQKVEQYF	TRBD1	TRBV27	TRBJ2-7	.
TGCAGTGCTAGAGGCCTTCTAGAGCTCGGGTACAATGAGCAGTTCTTC	CSARGLLELGYNEQFF	.	TRBV20-1	TRBJ2-1	once
TGTGCCAGCGAACGGAAGGGATGGCAGACCCAGTACTTC	CASERKGWQTQYF	.	TRBV2	TRBJ2-5	.
TGCAGCGTTGAAGGCCCGTCCTACGAGCAGTACTTC	CSVEGPSYEQYF	.	TRBV29-1	TRBJ2-7	.
TGCAGCGTTGAACAGGGGGCGGAAAAACTGTTTTTT	CSVEQGAEKLFF	TRBD1	TRBV29-1	TRBJ1-4	.